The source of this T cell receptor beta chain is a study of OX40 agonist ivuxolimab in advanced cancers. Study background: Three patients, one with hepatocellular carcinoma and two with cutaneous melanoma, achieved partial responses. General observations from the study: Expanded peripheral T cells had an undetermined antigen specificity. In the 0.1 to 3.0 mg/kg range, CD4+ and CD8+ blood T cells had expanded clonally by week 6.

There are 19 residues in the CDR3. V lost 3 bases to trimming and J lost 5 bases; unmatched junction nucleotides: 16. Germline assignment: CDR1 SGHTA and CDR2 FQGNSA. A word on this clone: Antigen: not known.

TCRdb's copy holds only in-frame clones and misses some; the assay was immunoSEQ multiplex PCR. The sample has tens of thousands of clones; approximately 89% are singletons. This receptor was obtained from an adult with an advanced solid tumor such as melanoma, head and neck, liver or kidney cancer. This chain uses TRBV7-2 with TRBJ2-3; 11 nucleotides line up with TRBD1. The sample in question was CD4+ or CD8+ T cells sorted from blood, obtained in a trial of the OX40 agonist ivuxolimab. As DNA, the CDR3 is TGTGCCAGCAGCTTGGTTTTTATGGGTGGGACAGGGGGGCGAGATACGCAGTATTTT. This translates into CASSLVFMGGTGGRDTQYF.